This note documents a single T cell receptor (beta chain) sequence. Its antigen has not been determined. The junction and the germline gene differ at one end; a read error may be behind it. From the cysteine up to the phenylalanine, the CDR3 has a length of 15 residues. Here the CDR3 DNA is all that survives: 45 bases in frame from base 1. Looking up the germline V gene yields CDR1 SGHAT and CDR2 FQNNGV. The library was produced with the immunoSEQ multiplex PCR assay. TCRdb retrieved this table from immuneACCESS and kept in-frame rearrangements only. Not all clones are present; in checked studies, unresolved V genes account for under half, and no reason is known for the remainder. Across this sample there are around 80,000 clones, with over 85% seen only once. Together, the top ten hold about 1% of the sample. This sample is part of a study of T cell changes during pregnancy in multiple sclerosis (dated by TCRdb to about 2019). About the study as a whole: Changes in the T cell repertoire over the course of pregnancy were examined in this study in women with multiple sclerosis.

The sequence was obtained from a female donor in good health, enrolled as a control in a pregnancy study. The specimen comprised peripheral blood, sampled in the second trimester of pregnancy. The sequence joins TRBV11-2 to TRBJ2-7; 7 central bases correspond to TRBD2. The CDR3 region has the sequence CASSLGGGKSSEQYF. In nucleotides, the sequence is TGTGCCAGCAGCTTAGGGGGAGGGAAGTCCTCCGAGCAGTACTTC.